The rows below give T cell receptor beta chains drawn from one sample of a study of shared clonotypes between healthy human individuals. Clones were sequenced by immunoSEQ multiplex PCR, and TCRdb holds only the in-frame ones, with some missing. This table holds about 2 million clones, about 95% found once. Sequences were obtained from naive CD8+ T cells sorted from blood. The source is a man aged 18-30 years in good health. The CDR3 runs from the conserved cysteine through the conserved F or W. D genes are given only for firm matches. Not every row has a clone size; where given, it reads once, few, many or a size class.

. TRBD2 TRBJ2-7 TRBV13 CASSPSSGGAFNEQYF TGTGCCAGCAGCCCTTCTAGCGGGGGGGCTTTTAACGAGCAGTACTTC
. . TRBJ1-5 TRBV6-6 CASRLGGDQPQHF TGTGCCAGCCGATTGGGGGGGGATCAGCCCCAGCATTTT
. . TRBJ1-1 TRBV5-6 CASSLDLVSEAFF TGTGCCAGCAGCTTGGATTTAGTCTCTGAAGCTTTCTTT
. . TRBJ2-2 TRBV5-3 CARSRPQEPNTGELFF TGTGCCAGAAGCCGTCCCCAGGAACCGAACACCGGGGAGCTGTTTTTT
. . TRBJ2-1 TRBV5-1 CASSLFTGPSYNEQFF TGCGCCAGCAGCTTGTTTACGGGCCCTTCTTACAATGAGCAGTTCTTC
. TRBD2 TRBJ2-3 TRBV29-1 CSVEGGSGKVGDTQYF TGCAGCGTTGAAGGGGGTAGCGGGAAAGTAGGAGATACGCAGTATTTT
once . TRBJ2-3 TRBV13 CASSTRGSGPSDEYF TGTGCCAGCAGCACCCGGGGCAGCGGCCCATCCGACGAGTATTTT
few . TRBJ2-7 TRBV30 CAWRGDSGLEQYF TGTGCCTGGAGGGGAGACAGTGGGTTGGAGCAGTACTTC
. . TRBJ1-1 TRBV30 CAWTLGNTEAFF TGTGCCTGGACCCTGGGGAACACTGAAGCTTTCTTT
. . TRBJ1-1 TRBV9 CASSVGGGTGTEAFF TGTGCCAGCAGCGTAGGGGGGGGCACGGGCACTGAAGCTTTCTTT
. . TRBJ2-1 TRBV7-9 CASSLVAGPYNEQFF TGTGCCAGCAGCTTAGTTGCAGGGCCCTACAATGAGCAGTTCTTC
. . TRBJ2-5 TRBV7-9 CASSPRTEKETQYF TGTGCCAGCAGCCCACGGACAGAGAAAGAGACCCAGTACTTC
once . TRBJ1-2 TRBV9 CASSVGTDVYGYTF TGTGCCAGCAGCGTAGGGACCGACGTTTATGGCTACACCTTC
. . TRBJ2-3 TRBV9 CASSAMNTDTQYF TGTGCCAGCAGCGCGATGAACACAGATACGCAGTATTTT